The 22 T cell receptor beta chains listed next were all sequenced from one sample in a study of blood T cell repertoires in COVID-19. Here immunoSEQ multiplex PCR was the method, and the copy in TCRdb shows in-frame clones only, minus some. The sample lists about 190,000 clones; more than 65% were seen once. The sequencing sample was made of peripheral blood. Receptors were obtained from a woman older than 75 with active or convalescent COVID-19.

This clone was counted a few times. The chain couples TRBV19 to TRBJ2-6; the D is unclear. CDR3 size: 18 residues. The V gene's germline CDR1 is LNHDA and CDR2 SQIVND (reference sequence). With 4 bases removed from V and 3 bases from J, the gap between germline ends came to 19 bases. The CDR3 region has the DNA TGTGCCAGTAGTACCCCCGGATTGGGCCTGAGTGGGGCCAACGTCCTGACTTTC. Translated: CASSTPGLGLSGANVLTF.

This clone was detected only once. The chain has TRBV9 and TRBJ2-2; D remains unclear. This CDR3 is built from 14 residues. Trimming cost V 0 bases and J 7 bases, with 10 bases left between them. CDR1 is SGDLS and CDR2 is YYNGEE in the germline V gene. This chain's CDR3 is CASSVAQRSGELFF. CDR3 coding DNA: TGTGCCAGCAGCGTAGCACAAAGGAGCGGGGAGCTGTTTTTT.

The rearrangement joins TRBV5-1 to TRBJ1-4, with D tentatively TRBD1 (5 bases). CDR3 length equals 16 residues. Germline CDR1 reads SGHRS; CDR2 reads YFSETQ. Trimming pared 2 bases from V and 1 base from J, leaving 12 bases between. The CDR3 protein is CASSLGQGITNEKLFF. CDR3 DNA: TGCGCCAGCAGCTTAGGGCAGGGAATAACTAATGAAAAACTGTTTTTT.

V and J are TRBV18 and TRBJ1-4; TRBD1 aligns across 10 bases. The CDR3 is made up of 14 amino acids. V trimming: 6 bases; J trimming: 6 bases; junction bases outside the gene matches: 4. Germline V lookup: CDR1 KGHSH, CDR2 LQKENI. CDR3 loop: CASSEGTGDEKLFF. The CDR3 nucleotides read TGTGCCAGCTCCGAAGGGACAGGGGATGAAAAACTGTTTTTT.

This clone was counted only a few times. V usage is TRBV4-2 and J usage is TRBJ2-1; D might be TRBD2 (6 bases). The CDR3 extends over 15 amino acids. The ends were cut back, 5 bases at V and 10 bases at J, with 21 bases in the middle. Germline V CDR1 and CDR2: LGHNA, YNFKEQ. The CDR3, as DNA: TGTGCCAGCAGCTTAACCGGGACTGGGTCCCGGGAGCAGTTCTTC. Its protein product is CASSLTGTGSREQFF.

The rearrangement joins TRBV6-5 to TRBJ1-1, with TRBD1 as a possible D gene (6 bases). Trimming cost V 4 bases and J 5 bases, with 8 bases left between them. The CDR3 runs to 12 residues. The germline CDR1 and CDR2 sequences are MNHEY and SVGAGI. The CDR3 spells CASSSRGTEAFF. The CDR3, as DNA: TGTGCCAGCAGTTCCAGGGGAACTGAAGCTTTCTTT.

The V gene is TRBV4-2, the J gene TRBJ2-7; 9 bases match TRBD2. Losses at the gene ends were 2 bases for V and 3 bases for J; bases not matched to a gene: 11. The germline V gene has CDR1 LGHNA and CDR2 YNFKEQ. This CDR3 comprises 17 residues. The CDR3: CASSQTTLQREVYEQYF. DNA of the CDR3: TGTGCCAGCAGCCAAACGACTCTCCAGCGGGAGGTCTACGAGCAGTACTTC.

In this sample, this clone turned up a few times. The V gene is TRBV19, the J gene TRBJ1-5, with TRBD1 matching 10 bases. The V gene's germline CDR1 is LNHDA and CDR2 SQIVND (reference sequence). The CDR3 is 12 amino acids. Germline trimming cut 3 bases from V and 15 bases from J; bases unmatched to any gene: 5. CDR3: CASSIGTGEGHF. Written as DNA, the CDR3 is TGTGCCAGTAGTATCGGGACAGGGGAAGGGCATTTT. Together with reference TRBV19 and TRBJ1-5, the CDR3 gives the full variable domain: DGGITQSPKYLFRKEGQNVTLSCEQNLNHDAMYWYRQDPGQGLRLIYYSQIVNDFQKGDIAEGYSVSREKKESFPLTVTSAQKNPTAFYLCASSIGTGEGHFGDGTRLSIL.

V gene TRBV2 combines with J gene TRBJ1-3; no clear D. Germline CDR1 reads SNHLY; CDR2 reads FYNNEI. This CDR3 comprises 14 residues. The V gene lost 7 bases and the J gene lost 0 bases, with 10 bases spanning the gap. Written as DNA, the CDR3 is TGTGCCAGCAAGGTACAGACCTCTGGAAACACCATATATTTT. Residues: CASKVQTSGNTIYF.

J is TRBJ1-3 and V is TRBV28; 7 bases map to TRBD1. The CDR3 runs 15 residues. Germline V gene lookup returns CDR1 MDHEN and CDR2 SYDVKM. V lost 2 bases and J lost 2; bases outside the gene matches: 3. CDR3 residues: CASSLTGTAGNTIYF. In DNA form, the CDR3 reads TGTGCCAGCAGTTTAACGGGGACAGCTGGAAACACCATATATTTT.

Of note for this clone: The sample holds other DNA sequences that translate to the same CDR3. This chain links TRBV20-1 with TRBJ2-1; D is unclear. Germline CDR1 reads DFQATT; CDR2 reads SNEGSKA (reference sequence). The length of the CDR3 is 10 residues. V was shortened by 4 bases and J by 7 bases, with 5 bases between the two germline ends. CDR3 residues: CSATSNEQFF. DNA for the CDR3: TGCAGTGCTACGAGTAATGAGCAGTTCTTC.

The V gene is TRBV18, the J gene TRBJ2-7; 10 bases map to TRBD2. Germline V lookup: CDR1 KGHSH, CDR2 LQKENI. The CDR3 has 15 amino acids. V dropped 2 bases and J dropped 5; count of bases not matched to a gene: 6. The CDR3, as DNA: TGTGCCAGCTCACCAGCAGCGGGAGGGGGCAACGAGCAGTACTTC. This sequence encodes CASSPAAGGGNEQYF. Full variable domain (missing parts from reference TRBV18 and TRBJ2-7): NAGVMQNPRHLVRRRGQEARLRCSPMKGHSHVYWYRQLPEEGLKFMVYLQKENIIDESGMPKERFSAEFPKEGPSILRIQQVVRGDSAAYFCASSPAAGGGNEQYFGPGTRLTVT.

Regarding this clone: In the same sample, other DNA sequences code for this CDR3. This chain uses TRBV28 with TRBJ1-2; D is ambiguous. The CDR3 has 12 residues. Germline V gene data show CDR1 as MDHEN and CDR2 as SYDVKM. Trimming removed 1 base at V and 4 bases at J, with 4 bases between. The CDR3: CASSLSGYGYTF. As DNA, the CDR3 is TGTGCCAGCAGTTTATCGGGCTATGGCTACACCTTC.

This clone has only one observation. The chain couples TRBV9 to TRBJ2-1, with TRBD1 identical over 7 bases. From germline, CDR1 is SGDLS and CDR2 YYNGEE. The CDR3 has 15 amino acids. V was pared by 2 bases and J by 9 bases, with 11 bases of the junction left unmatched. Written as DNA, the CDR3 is TGTGCCAGCAGCGTTCGCACAGGGGTGGGCAGTGAGCAGTTCTTC. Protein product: CASSVRTGVGSEQFF.

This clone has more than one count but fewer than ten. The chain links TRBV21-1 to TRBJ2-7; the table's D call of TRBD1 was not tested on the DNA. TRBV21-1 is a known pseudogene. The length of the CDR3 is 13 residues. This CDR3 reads CASSTGHHYEQYF. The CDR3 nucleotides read TGTGCCAGCAGTACGGGACATCATTACGAGCAGTACTTC.

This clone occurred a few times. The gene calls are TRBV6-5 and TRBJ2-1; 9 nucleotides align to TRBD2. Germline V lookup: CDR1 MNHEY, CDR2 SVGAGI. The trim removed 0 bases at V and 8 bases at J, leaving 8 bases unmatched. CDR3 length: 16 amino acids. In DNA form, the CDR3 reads TGTGCCAGCAGTTACTCTGGCGGGAGGGCCGGAGATGAGCAGTTCTTC. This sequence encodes CASSYSGGRAGDEQFF.

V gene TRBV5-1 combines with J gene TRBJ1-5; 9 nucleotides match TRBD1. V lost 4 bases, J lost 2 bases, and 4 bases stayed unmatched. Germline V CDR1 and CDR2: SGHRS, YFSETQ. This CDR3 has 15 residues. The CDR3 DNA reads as TGCGCCAGCAGCCGGGGGGACAGGGGCAATCAGCCCCAGCATTTT. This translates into CASSRGDRGNQPQHF.

Here the CDR3 DNA reads TGTGCCAGCAGTGGATTCTACGGGACAGCTTACAATGAGCAGTTCTTC. Translation: CASSGFYGTAYNEQFF. This sequence joins TRBV27 and TRBJ2-1; TRBD1 agrees at 7 bases. Germline CDR1 and CDR2: MNHEY and SMNVEV (reference sequence). The V segment lost 5 bases and the J segment 4 bases; nucleotides outside the gene matches: 11. This CDR3 contains 16 residues.

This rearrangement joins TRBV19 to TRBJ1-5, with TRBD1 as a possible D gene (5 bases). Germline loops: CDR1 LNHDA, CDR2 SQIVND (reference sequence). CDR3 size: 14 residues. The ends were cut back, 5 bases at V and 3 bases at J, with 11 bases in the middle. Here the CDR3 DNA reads TGTGCCAGTAGTTCCAGACAGATCAATCAGCCCCAGCATTTT. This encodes CASSSRQINQPQHF.

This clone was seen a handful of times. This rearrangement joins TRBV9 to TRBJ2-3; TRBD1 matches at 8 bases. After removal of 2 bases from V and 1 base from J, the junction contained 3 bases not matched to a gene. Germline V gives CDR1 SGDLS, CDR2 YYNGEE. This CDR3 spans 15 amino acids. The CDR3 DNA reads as TGTGCCAGCAGCGTGACAGGGGACGGCACAGATACGCAGTATTTT. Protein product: CASSVTGDGTDTQYF.

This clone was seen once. CDR3 DNA sequence: TGTGCCATCAGTGAACAGGAGGGAAACACCATATATTTT. Protein product: CAISEQEGNTIYF. The chain has TRBV10-3 and TRBJ1-3, with D possibly being TRBD1 (5 bases). This CDR3 is built from 13 residues. The germline V gene has CDR1 ENHRY and CDR2 SYGVKD. The V end was cut by 3 bases, the J end by 4 bases, with 7 bases between.

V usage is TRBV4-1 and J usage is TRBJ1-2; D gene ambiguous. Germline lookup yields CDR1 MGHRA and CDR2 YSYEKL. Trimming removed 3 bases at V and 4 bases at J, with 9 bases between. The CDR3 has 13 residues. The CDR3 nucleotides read TGCGCCAGCAGCCAGCCCGGGATCTATGGCTACACCTTC. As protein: CASSQPGIYGYTF.